This is a list of T cell receptor beta chains from one sample in a study of CD8 T cells in ankylosing spondylitis. TCRdb re-called the 5' RACE reads through MiXCR, storing one row per CDR3 protein. This table holds 250,000 to 300,000 distinct CDR3 sequences, around 18% found once. What was sequenced was blood, either unsorted or a sorted T cell fraction (not recorded which). All receptors come from a male donor with ankylosing spondylitis or in good health (not recorded which). Each CDR3 is given with its conserved first and last residue. The order of the fields is CDR3 protein, V gene, CDR3 length, clone size. Some rows have no size entry. The others give once, few or many, or a class for an expanded clone.

CDR3: CASTRVTGELFF; V: TRBV6-6; length: 12; size: -
CDR3: CAIREIMVPGTSNTGELFF; V: TRBV10-3; length: 19; size: -
CDR3: CASRLTRDFPGELFF; V: TRBV5-1; length: 15; size: -
CDR3: CASSLDPPGSFYNEQFF; V: TRBV11-2; length: 17; size: many
CDR3: CASSLWAGEGQPQHF; V: TRBV27; length: 15; size: few
CDR3: CASSGLPLWETQYF; V: TRBV12-3/TRBV12-4; length: 14; size: -
CDR3: CASSLRGQAYEAFF; V: TRBV12-3/TRBV12-4; length: 14; size: many
CDR3: CAISGQGTEAFF; V: TRBV10-3; length: 12; size: -
CDR3: CASSRDGETQYF; V: TRBV12-3/TRBV12-4; length: 12; size: many
CDR3: CASSLDRNQPQHF; V: TRBV7-3; length: 13; size: many
CDR3: CASSLDSTTDTQYF; V: TRBV5-1; length: 14; size: -
CDR3: CASSTGQVGADTQYF; V: TRBV6-1; length: 15; size: many
CDR3: CASMGLAGYNEQFF; V: TRBV10-2; length: 14; size: few
CDR3: CASSQGLPSDTQYF; V: TRBV5-1; length: 14; size: many
CDR3: CASSSFSSVETEAFF; V: TRBV5-1; length: 15; size: -
CDR3: CASSLSIVGTGTFF; V: TRBV28; length: 14; size: few
CDR3: CSAREGGQGGKLFF; V: TRBV20-1; length: 14; size: -
CDR3: CASSISTGAQPQHF; V: TRBV19; length: 14; size: -
CDR3: CASSVGTGAYNEQFF; V: TRBV9; length: 15; size: few
CDR3: CAITTFSTGELFF; V: TRBV10-3; length: 13; size: many
CDR3: CATSDLTSGVPDTQYF; V: TRBV24-1; length: 16; size: -
CDR3: CASSSTGTSSLNEQFF; V: TRBV5-1; length: 16; size: -
CDR3: CASSVGGQGYDEQFF; V: TRBV9; length: 15; size: many
CDR3: CASSLSAVNTEAFF; V: TRBV27; length: 14; size: -
CDR3: CASSLGEYEQFF; V: TRBV5-1; length: 12; size: few
CDR3: CASSVVGSYNEQFF; V: TRBV9; length: 14; size: many
CDR3: CASSGDRGRYGYTF; V: TRBV28; length: 14; size: -
CDR3: CASSYQRTTGNQETQYF; V: TRBV6-5; length: 17; size: few
CDR3: CSVELAGIQETQYF; V: TRBV29-1; length: 14; size: many
CDR3: CASSVGGNSADTQYF; V: TRBV9; length: 15; size: few
CDR3: CSGRPGGTEAFF; V: TRBV29-1; length: 12; size: many
CDR3: CAFSLPGQGALGNQPQHF; V: TRBV3-1; length: 18; size: -
CDR3: CSASGSGKETQYF; V: TRBV20-1; length: 13; size: few
CDR3: CSVGTGLEKLFF; V: TRBV29-1; length: 12; size: -
CDR3: CAIRTGTLEELFF; V: TRBV10-3; length: 13; size: -
CDR3: CASSAGSAPGGGHSNQPQHF; V: TRBV19; length: 20; size: -
CDR3: CASSLVPQGSSYNEQFF; V: TRBV5-1; length: 17; size: few
CDR3: CSARVQPTTNEKLFF; V: TRBV20-1; length: 15; size: -
CDR3: CASSPLGRGTDTQYF; V: TRBV5-1; length: 15; size: -
CDR3: CSVVLQGTYGYTF; V: TRBV29-1; length: 13; size: many
CDR3: CASSSGGIYNEQFF; V: TRBV12-3/TRBV12-4; length: 14; size: few
CDR3: CASSFGQGANRETQYF; V: TRBV12-3/TRBV12-4; length: 16; size: many
CDR3: CASSPGQRGPGNTIYF; V: TRBV7-7; length: 16; size: -
CDR3: CASSLAGLTSYNEQFF; V: TRBV7-3; length: 16; size: -
CDR3: CATMGDFYNEQFF; V: TRBV24-1; length: 13; size: -
CDR3: CTSGSDFFTETQYF; V: TRBV12-5; length: 14; size: -
CDR3: CSVRLAGEGSSYNEQFF; V: TRBV29-1; length: 17; size: few
CDR3: CASKSSYNSPLHF; V: TRBV12-3/TRBV12-4; length: 13; size: few
CDR3: CASSLSRSPTSVGELFF; V: TRBV27; length: 17; size: -